This T cell receptor (beta chain) was sequenced during a study of CD8 T cells in ankylosing spondylitis. Each CDR3 protein is one row after TCRdb ran MiXCR on the 5' RACE reads. The table records around 300,000 distinct CDR3 sequences, roughly 15% of them present only once. Germline V gene sequence: CDR1 SGHRS, CDR2 YFSETQ. CDR3 size: 17 residues. V lost 1 base and J lost 0; bases outside the gene matches: 4. Comments on this clonotype: Its antigen is unidentified.

General observations from the study: About 8 highly homologous variants made up a TCR beta motif, and this motif appeared characteristic of ankylosing spondylitis blood. In peripheral blood, disease-linked CD8+ clones occurred at relatively low frequencies.

The sequenced sample was blood, either unsorted or a sorted T cell fraction (not recorded which). The origin of this receptor is a male donor with ankylosing spondylitis or in good health (not recorded which). This chain links TRBV5-1 with TRBJ2-1; 10 bases agree with TRBD2. The CDR3 sequence is CASSLLAGGSSYNEQFF. The CDR3 region has the DNA TGCGCCAGCAGCTTGTTAGCGGGGGGTAGCTCCTACAATGAGCAGTTCTTC.